In its sample, the clone carrying this T cell receptor (beta chain) was seen many times. This sample stems from a study of kidney transplant recipient with SARS-CoV-2 infection. Germline assignment: CDR1 MNHNS and CDR2 SASEGT. The CDR3 contains 17 residues. The germline V and J ends were trimmed by 4 bases and 4 bases, with 22 bases remaining between them. TCRdb called the reads again in MiXCR, with one record for every CDR3 protein. The table shows 200,000 to 300,000 distinct CDR3 sequences, with under 30% occurring only once. The input for sequencing was a blood sample, taken at baseline and between days 110 and 120 from a kidney transplant recipient. The V call is TRBV6-1, the J call TRBJ1-2; D gene uncertain. This clonotype was obtained from a male patient aged 25-45 years who had COVID-19 and was a kidney transplant recipient. Some T cells may be provided by the graft donor. CDR3 amino acids: CASSVPAECRKTYGYTF. In DNA, the CDR3 is TGTGCCAGCAGTGTACCGGCGGAATGTAGAAAGACCTATGGCTACACCTTC.